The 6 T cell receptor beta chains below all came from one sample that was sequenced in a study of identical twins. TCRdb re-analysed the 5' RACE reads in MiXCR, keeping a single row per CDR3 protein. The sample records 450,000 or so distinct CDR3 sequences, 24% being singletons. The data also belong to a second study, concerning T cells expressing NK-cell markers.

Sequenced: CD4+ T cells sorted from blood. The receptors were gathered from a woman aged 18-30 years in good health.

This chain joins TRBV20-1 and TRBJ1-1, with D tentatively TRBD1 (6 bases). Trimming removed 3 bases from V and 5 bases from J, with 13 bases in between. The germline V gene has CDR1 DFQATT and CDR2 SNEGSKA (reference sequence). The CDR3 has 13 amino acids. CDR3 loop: CSASRVRGTEAFF. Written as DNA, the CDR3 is TGCAGTGCTAGTCGCGTAAGGGGGACTGAAGCTTTCTTT.

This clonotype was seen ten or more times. This CDR3 is CSAQKAGDRESQPQHF. The CDR3 DNA follows: TGCAGTGCTCAGAAGGCCGGGGACAGGGAGTCTCAGCCCCAGCATTTT. This chain uses TRBV20-1 with TRBJ1-5; 9 nucleotides align to TRBD1. The V gene's germline CDR1 is DFQATT and CDR2 SNEGSKA (reference sequence). V dropped 5 bases and J dropped 6; count of bases not matched to a gene: 14. This CDR3 has 16 residues.

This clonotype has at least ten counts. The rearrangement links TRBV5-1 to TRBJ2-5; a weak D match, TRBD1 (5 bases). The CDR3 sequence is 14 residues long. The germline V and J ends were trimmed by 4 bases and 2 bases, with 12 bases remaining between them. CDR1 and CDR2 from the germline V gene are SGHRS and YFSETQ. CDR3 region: CASSLGHPQETQYF. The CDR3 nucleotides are TGCGCCAGCAGCCTAGGACATCCTCAAGAGACCCAGTACTTC.

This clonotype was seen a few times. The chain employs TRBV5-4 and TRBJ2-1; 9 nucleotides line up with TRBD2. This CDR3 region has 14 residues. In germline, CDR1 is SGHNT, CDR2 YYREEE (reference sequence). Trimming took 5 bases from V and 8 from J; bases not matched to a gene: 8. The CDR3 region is CASSRREGLYEQFF. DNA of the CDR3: TGTGCCAGCAGTCGGCGGGAGGGCCTTTATGAGCAGTTCTTC.

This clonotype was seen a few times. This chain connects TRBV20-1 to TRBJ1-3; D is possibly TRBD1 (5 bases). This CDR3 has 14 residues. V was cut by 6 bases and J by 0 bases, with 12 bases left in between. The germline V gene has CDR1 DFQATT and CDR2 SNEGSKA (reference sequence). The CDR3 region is CSAWDGFSGNTIYF. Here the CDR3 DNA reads TGCAGTGCCTGGGACGGGTTCTCTGGAAACACCATATATTTT.

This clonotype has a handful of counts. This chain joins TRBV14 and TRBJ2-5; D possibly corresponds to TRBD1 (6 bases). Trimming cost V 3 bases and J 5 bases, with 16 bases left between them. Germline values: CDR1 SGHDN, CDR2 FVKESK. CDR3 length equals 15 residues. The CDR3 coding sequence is TGTGCCAGCAGCCACCTAGGACAGTTTGGGGAGACCCAGTACTTC. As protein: CASSHLGQFGETQYF.